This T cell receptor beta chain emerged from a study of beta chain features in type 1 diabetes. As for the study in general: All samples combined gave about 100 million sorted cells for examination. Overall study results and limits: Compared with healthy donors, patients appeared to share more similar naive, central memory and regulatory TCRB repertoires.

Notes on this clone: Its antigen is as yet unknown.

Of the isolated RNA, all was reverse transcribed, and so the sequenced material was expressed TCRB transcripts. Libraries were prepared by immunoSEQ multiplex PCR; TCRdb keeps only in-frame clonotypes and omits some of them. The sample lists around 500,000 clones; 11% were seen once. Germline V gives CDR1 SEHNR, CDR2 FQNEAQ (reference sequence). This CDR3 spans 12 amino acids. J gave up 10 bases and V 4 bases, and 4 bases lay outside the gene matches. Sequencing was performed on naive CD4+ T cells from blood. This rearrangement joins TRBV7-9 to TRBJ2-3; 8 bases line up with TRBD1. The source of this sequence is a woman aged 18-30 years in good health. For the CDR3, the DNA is TGTGCCAGCAGCTCCGGACAGGGCGCGCAGTATTTT. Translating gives CASSSGQGAQYF.